The 17 T cell receptor beta chains below all came from one sample that was sequenced in a study of CXCR3-negative and CXCR3-positive naive CD8 T cells. UMI-tagged TRB cDNA libraries were built via 5' RACE. Reanalyzing the 5' RACE reads, TCRdb keeps one entry per CDR3 protein, without DNA. In total, the table holds under 110,000 distinct CDR3 sequences. Study-wide points: A higher hydrophobicity marked the TRB CDR3s of CXCR3-positive naive cells versus CXCR3-negative naive cells.

These receptors' targets are unknown. Source material: naive CXCR3+ CD8+ T cells from blood. Subset denoted: CD45RO-CCR7+CD27+CD95- naive CD8+ T cells expressing CXCR3 (TNR3+). The source of these receptors is a human donor in good health. Some clones in this sample may be carry-over from other donors' samples.

CDR3 in amino acids: CASSQVEMSLNTEAFF. The V and J genes are TRBV4-3 and TRBJ1-1. The CDR3 has 16 residues. Germline CDR1 and CDR2: LGHNA and YSLEER.

V and J are TRBV12-5 and TRBJ1-1; there is no DNA to check the TCRdb D call of TRBD1. There are 14 residues in the CDR3. Germline values: CDR1 LGHNT, CDR2 FRNRAP. CDR3 sequence: CASGPPSGNTEAFF.

J is TRBJ2-7 and V is TRBV5-1. The germline gives CDR1 SGHRS, CDR2 YFSETQ. The CDR3 loop spans 17 amino acids. CDR3: CASSTHPRSAMTYEQYF.

This chain connects TRBV7-3 to TRBJ2-2; TCRdb's assignment of TRBD2 cannot be checked, as there is no DNA. Germline V lookup: CDR1 SGHTA, CDR2 FQGTGA. The CDR3 is 17 residues long. This chain's CDR3 is CASSPAGGRANTGELFF.

The J gene is TRBJ2-1, the V gene TRBV5-5. Per the germline V gene, CDR1 is SGHKS and CDR2 is YYEKEE (reference sequence). This CDR3 has 15 amino acids. The CDR3 sequence: CASSQRPGSYNEQFF.

This chain links TRBV29-1 with TRBJ2-5. Germline loops: CDR1 SQVTM, CDR2 ANQGSEA. CDR3 length: 13 amino acids. CDR3 loop: CSVDEDMQETQYF.

This chain uses TRBV11-3 with TRBJ2-3; there is no DNA to check the TCRdb D call of TRBD1. Germline V gene data show CDR1 as SGHNT and CDR2 as YENEEA. The CDR3 contains 16 residues. The CDR3 reads CASSFPRDSSTDTQYF.

The chain has TRBV12-3 or TRBV12-4 and TRBJ2-5. The CDR3 is 14 amino acids. The CDR3 loop is CASSQLRVQETQYF.

This chain connects TRBV7-9 to TRBJ1-1. CDR1 is SEHNR and CDR2 is FQNEAQ in the germline V gene (reference sequence). The CDR3 is 11 residues long. CDR3 residues: CASSLVDEAFF.

V usage is TRBV7-9 and J usage is TRBJ1-2; TCRdb reports TRBD1, a call that lacks DNA to check it against. Germline V gene lookup returns CDR1 SEHNR and CDR2 FQNEAQ (reference sequence). The CDR3 contains 15 residues. CDR3: CASSDRDRGQGGYTF.

V is TRBV7-2 and J is TRBJ2-1; the TCRdb D gene call, TRBD2, has no DNA to confirm it. This CDR3 spans 19 amino acids. Germline V gene data show CDR1 as SGHTA and CDR2 as FQGNSA. This CDR3 reads CASSPGTSGSLDPYNEQFF.

This chain joins TRBV28 and TRBJ2-7; the D gene TCRdb calls, TRBD1, cannot be checked with no DNA. Germline V lookup: CDR1 MDHEN, CDR2 SYDVKM. CDR3 length equals 15 residues. CDR3: CASSFYRDRGHEQYF. The complete variable domain, with remaining parts taken from reference TRBV28 and TRBJ2-7, reads DVKVTQSSRYLVKRTGEKVFLECVQDMDHENMFWYRQDPGLGLRLIYFSYDVKMKEKGDIPEGYSVSREKKERFSLILESASTNQTSMYLCASSFYRDRGHEQYFGPGTRLTVT.

This chain links TRBV10-3 with TRBJ2-7; with no DNA, the TCRdb D assignment of TRBD1 cannot be verified. CDR1 and CDR2 from the germline V gene are ENHRY and SYGVKD. This CDR3 region has 12 residues. CDR3 sequence reads: CAGGQAAYEQYF.

The chain has TRBV12-3 or TRBV12-4 and TRBJ2-2. This CDR3 is 11 amino acids long. CDR3 protein: CASSYGGELFF.

CDR3 protein: CASRYRTGVISGELFF. This sequence joins TRBV28 and TRBJ2-2; TCRdb names TRBD1, which stays unverified in the absence of DNA. Germline V CDR1 and CDR2: MDHEN, SYDVKM. The CDR3 length is 16 residues.

V usage is TRBV27 and J usage is TRBJ1-5; TCRdb selects TRBD1, and the lack of DNA leaves this call unchecked. This CDR3 spans 16 amino acids. The germline V gene has CDR1 MNHEY and CDR2 SMNVEV (reference sequence). The CDR3 loop is CASSTTGGLSNQPQHF.

The CDR3 spells CSARALASGVDTQYF. The rearrangement joins TRBV20-1 to TRBJ2-3; checking the TCRdb D call of TRBD2 is not possible without DNA. The CDR3 length is 15 residues. The germline CDR1 and CDR2 sequences are DFQATT and SNEGSKA (reference sequence).